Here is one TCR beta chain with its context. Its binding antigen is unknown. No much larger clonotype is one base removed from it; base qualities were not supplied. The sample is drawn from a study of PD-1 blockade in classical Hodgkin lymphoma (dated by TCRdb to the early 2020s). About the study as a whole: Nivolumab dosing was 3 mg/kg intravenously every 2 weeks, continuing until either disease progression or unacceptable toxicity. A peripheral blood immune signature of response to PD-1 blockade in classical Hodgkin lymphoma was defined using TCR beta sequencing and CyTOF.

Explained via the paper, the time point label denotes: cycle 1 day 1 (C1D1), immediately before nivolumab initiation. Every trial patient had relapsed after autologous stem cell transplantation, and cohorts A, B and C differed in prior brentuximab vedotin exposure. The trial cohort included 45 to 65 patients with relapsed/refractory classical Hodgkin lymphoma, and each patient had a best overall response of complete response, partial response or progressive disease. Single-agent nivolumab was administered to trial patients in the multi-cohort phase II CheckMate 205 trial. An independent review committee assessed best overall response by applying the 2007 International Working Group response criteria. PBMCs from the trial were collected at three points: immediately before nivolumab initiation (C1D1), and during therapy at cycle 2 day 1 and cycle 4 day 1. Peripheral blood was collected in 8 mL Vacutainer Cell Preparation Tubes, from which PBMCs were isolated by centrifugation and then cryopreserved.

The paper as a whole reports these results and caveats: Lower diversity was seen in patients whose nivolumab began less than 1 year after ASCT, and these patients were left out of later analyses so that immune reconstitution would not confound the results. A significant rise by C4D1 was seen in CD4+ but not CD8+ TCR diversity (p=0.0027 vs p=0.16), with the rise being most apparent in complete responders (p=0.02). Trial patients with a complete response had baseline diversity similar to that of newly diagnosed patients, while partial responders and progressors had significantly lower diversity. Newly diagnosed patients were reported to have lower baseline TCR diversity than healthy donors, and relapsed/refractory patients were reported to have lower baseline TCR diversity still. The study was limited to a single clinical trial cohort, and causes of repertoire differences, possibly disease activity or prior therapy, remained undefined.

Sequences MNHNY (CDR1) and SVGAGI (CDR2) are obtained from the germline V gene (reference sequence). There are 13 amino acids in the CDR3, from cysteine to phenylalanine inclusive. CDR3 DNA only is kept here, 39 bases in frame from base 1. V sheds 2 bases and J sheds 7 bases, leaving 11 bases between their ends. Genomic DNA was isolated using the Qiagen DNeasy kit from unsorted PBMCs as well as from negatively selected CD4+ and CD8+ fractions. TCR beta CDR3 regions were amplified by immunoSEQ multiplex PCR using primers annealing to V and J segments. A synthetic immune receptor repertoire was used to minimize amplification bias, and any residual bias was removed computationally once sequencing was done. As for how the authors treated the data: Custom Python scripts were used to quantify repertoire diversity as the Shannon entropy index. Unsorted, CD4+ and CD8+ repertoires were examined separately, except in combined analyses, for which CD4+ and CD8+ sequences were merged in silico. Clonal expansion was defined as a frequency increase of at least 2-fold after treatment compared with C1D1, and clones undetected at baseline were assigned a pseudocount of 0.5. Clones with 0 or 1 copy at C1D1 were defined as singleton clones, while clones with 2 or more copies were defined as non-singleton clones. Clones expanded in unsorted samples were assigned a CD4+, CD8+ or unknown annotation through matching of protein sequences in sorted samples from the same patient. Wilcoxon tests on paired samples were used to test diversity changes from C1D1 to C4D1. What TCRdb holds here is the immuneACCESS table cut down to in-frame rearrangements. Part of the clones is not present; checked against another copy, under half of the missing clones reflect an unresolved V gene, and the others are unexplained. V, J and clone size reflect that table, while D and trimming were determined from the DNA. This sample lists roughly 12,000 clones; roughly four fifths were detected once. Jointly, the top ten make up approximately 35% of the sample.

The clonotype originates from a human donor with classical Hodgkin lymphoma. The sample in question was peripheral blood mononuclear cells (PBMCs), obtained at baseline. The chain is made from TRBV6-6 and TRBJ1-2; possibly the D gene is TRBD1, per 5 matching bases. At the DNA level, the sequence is TGTGCCAGCAGTTACGGGGCCTCTGGTGGCTACACCTTC. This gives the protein CASSYGASGGYTF.